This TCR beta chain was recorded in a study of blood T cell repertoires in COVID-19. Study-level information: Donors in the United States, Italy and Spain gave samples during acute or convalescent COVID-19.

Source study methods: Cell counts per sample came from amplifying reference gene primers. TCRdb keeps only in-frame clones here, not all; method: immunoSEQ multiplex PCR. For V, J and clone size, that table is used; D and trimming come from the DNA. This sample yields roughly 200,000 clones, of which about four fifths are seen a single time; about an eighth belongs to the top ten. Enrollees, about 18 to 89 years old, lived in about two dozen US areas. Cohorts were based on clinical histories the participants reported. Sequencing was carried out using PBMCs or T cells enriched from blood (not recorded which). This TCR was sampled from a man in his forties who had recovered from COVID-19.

In DNA, the CDR3 is TGTGCCAGCAGCGTAGGGGCAGGGGATGGCTACACCTTC. Its translation is CASSVGAGDGYTF. This chain joins TRBV9 and TRBJ1-2, with D possibly TRBD1 on 6 matching bases. The germline V gene has CDR1 SGDLS and CDR2 YYNGEE. V was pared by 0 bases and J by 6 bases, with 9 bases between. CDR3 length: 13 residues.